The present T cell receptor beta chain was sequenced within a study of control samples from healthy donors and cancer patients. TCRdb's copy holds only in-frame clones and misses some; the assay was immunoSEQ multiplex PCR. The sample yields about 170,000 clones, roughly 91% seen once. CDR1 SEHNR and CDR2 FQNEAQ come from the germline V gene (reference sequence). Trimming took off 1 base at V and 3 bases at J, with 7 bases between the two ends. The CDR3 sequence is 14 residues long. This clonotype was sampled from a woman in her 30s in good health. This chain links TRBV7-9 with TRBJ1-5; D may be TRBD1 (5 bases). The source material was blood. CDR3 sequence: CASSLGQNNQPQHF. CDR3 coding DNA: TGTGCCAGCAGCTTAGGACAGAACAATCAGCCCCAGCATTTT.